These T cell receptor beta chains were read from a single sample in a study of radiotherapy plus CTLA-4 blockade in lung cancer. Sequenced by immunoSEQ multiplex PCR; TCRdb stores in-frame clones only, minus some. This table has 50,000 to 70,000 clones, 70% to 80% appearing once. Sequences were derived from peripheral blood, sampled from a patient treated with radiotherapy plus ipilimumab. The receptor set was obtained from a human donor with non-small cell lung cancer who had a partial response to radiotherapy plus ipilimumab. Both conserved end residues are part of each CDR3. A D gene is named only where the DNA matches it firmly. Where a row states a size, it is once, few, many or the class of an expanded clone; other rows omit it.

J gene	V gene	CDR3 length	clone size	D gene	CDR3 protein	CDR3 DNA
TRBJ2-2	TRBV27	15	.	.	CASNSQGLGTGELFF	TGTGCCAGCAACTCCCAGGGGTTAGGCACCGGGGAGCTGTTTTTT
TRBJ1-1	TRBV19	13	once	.	CASSIGQNTEAFF	TGTGCCAGTAGTATAGGACAGAACACTGAAGCTTTCTTT
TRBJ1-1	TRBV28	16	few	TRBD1	CASRNRDRGSNTEAFF	TGTGCCAGCAGGAACCGGGACAGGGGCTCGAACACTGAAGCTTTCTTT
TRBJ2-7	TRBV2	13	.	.	CASSARHSYEQYF	TGTGCCAGCAGTGCCCGACATAGTTACGAGCAGTACTTC
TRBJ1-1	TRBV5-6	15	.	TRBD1	CASSLAQGTNTEAFF	TGTGCCAGCAGCTTGGCACAGGGGACGAACACTGAAGCTTTCTTT
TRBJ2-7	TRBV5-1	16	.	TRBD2	CASSPDGTSVPYEQYF	TGCGCCAGCAGCCCGGACGGGACTAGCGTACCCTACGAGCAGTACTTC
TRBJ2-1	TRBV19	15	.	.	CASSIGGGSYNEQFF	TGTGCCAGTAGTATAGGGGGCGGATCCTACAATGAGCAGTTCTTC
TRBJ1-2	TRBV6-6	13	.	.	CASRTGTRFGYTF	TGTGCCAGCAGGACCGGGACAAGATTTGGCTACACCTTC
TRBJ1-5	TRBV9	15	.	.	CASSRDNYSNQPQHF	TGTGCCAGCAGCCGGGACAACTATAGCAATCAGCCCCAGCATTTT
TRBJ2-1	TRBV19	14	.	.	CASSIMTTYNEQFF	TGTGCCAGTAGTATAATGACAACCTACAATGAGCAGTTCTTC
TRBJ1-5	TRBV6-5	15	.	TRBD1	CASSYSRAGGQPQHF	TGTGCCAGCAGTTACTCGAGGGCAGGGGGTCAGCCCCAGCATTTT
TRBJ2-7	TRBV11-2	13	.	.	CASSLAPRGQQYF	TGTGCCAGCAGCTTAGCCCCCAGGGGCCAGCAGTACTTC
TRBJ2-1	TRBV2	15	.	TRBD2	CASRAGTSGYNEQFF	TGTGCCAGCAGAGCCGGGACTAGCGGCTACAATGAGCAGTTCTTC
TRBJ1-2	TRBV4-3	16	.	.	CASSQVPTAGGGGYTF	TGCGCCAGCAGCCAAGTTCCGACAGCCGGCGGCGGTGGCTACACCTTC
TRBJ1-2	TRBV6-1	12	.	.	CASSPRNYGYTF	TGTGCCAGCAGCCCGAGAAACTATGGCTACACCTTC
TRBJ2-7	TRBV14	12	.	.	CASSQTRGEQYF	TGTGCCAGCAGCCAGACTAGGGGCGAGCAGTACTTC
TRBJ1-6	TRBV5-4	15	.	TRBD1	CASSRQGVNNSPLHF	TGTGCCAGCAGCCGACAGGGAGTAAATAATTCACCCCTCCACTTT
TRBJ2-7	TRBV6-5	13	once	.	CASRRQSNYEQYF	TGTGCCAGCAGAAGACAGTCGAACTACGAGCAGTACTTC
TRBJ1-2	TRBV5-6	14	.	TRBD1	CASSSGQGVFGYTF	TGTGCCAGCAGCTCCGGACAGGGAGTATTCGGCTACACCTTC
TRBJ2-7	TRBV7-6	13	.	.	CASSFRRGNEQYF	TGTGCCAGCAGCTTTAGGAGGGGCAACGAGCAGTACTTC
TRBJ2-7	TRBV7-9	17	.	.	CASSFLPFGEVSYEQYF	TGTGCCAGCAGCTTCCTTCCCTTCGGTGAAGTTTCCTACGAGCAGTACTTC
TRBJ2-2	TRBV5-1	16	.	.	CASSSENAGPTGELFF	TGCGCCAGCAGCTCCGAGAATGCGGGGCCAACCGGGGAGCTGTTTTTT
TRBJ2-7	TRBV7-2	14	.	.	CASSLPRAPYEQYF	TGTGCCAGCAGCTTACCGAGGGCTCCCTACGAGCAGTACTTC
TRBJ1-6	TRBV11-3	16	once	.	CAKTHNRAPLSSPLHF	TGTGCCAAAACACATAACAGGGCCCCACTGAGTTCACCCCTCCACTTT
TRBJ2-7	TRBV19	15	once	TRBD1	CASSLGSGTGNEQYF	TGTGCCAGTAGCTTGGGGTCCGGGACAGGGAACGAGCAGTACTTC
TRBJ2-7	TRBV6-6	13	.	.	CASSRMGADEQYF	TGTGCCAGCAGCCGGATGGGGGCGGACGAGCAGTACTTC
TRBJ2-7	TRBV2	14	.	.	CASLGAGRNYEQYF	TGTGCCAGCCTGGGGGCAGGGAGAAACTACGAGCAGTACTTC
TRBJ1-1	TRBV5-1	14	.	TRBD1	CASSLTGDNTEAFF	TGCGCCAGCAGCCTCACAGGGGATAACACTGAAGCTTTCTTT
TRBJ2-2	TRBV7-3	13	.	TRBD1	CASSTTGDGELFF	TGTGCCAGCAGCACCACAGGGGACGGGGAGCTGTTTTTT
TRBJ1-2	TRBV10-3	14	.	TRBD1	CAIRRDRRTYGYTF	TGTGCCATCAGACGGGACAGGAGGACCTATGGCTACACCTTC
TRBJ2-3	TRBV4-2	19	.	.	CASSQGWRGASVLTDTQYF	TGTGCCAGCAGCCAAGGCTGGCGGGGAGCCTCCGTGTTGACAGATACGCAGTATTTT
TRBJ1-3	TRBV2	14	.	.	CASSEQDLGNTIYF	TGTGCCAGCAGTGAACAGGATCTTGGAAACACCATATATTTT
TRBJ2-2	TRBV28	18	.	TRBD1	CASSLFGSTGGNTGELFF	TGTGCCAGCAGTTTATTCGGTTCGACAGGGGGGAACACCGGGGAGCTGTTTTTT
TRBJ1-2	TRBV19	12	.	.	CASSLDSYGYTF	TGTGCCAGTAGTCTCGACAGCTATGGCTACACCTTC
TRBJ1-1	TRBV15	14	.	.	CATSRGELNTEAFF	TGTGCCACCAGCAGAGGGGAGCTGAACACTGAAGCTTTCTTT
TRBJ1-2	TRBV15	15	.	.	CATSTGLDENYGYTF	TGTGCCACCAGCACAGGGCTTGACGAAAACTATGGCTACACCTTC
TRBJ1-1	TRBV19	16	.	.	CASSIGLGHENTEAFF	TGTGCCAGTAGTATAGGACTCGGACATGAGAACACTGAAGCTTTCTTT
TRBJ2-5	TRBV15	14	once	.	CATSRESSQETQYF	TGTGCCACCAGCAGAGAGAGTTCCCAAGAGACCCAGTACTTC
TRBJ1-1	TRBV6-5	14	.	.	CASSLWGVNTEAFF	TGTGCCAGCAGCTTGTGGGGGGTTAACACTGAAGCTTTCTTT
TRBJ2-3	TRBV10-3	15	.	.	CAISDRGKSTDTQYF	TGTGCCATCAGTGATAGAGGGAAAAGCACAGATACGCAGTATTTT
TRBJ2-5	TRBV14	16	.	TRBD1	CASSHDIQGAGETQYF	TGTGCCAGCAGCCATGACATTCAGGGGGCCGGGGAGACCCAGTACTTC
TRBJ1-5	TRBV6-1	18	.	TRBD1	CASSEGRGAGTGVWPQHF	TGTGCCAGCAGTGAAGGAAGGGGGGCCGGGACAGGGGTTTGGCCCCAGCATTTT
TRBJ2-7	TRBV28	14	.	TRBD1	CASSFRQGIHEQYF	TGTGCCAGCAGTTTTCGACAGGGGATCCACGAGCAGTACTTC
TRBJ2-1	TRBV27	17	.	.	CASSQAEKSYLYNEQFF	TGTGCCAGCAGTCAGGCCGAAAAGAGTTACTTATACAATGAGCAGTTCTTC
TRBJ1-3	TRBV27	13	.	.	CASSPNRGNTIYF	TGTGCCAGCAGTCCGAACAGGGGAAACACCATATATTTT
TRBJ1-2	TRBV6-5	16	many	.	CASSYALGQVLYGYTF	TGTGCCAGCAGCTACGCCCTTGGGCAGGTACTCTATGGCTACACCTTC
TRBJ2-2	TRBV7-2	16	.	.	CASSLSGQGWTGELFF	TGTGCCAGCAGCTTATCGGGGCAGGGGTGGACCGGGGAGCTGTTTTTT
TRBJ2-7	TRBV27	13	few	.	CASSWSIGYEQYF	TGTGCCAGCAGTTGGAGCATCGGCTACGAGCAGTACTTC
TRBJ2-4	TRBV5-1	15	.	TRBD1	CASRSGTVAKNIQYF	TGCGCCAGCAGATCCGGGACAGTCGCCAAAAACATTCAGTACTTC
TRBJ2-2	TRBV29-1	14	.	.	CSVYGDSNTGELFF	TGCAGCGTTTACGGCGACTCGAACACCGGGGAGCTGTTTTTT
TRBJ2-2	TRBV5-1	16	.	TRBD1	CASSLLGGGNTGELFF	TGCGCCAGCAGCTTGTTAGGGGGCGGGAACACCGGGGAGCTGTTTTTT
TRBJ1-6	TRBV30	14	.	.	CAWTRTGRNSPLHF	TGTGCCTGGACCCGTACAGGGAGAAATTCACCCCTCCACTTT
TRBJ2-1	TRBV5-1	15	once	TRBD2	CASSLELAGIHEQFF	TGCGCCAGCAGCTTGGAACTAGCGGGGATCCATGAGCAGTTCTTC